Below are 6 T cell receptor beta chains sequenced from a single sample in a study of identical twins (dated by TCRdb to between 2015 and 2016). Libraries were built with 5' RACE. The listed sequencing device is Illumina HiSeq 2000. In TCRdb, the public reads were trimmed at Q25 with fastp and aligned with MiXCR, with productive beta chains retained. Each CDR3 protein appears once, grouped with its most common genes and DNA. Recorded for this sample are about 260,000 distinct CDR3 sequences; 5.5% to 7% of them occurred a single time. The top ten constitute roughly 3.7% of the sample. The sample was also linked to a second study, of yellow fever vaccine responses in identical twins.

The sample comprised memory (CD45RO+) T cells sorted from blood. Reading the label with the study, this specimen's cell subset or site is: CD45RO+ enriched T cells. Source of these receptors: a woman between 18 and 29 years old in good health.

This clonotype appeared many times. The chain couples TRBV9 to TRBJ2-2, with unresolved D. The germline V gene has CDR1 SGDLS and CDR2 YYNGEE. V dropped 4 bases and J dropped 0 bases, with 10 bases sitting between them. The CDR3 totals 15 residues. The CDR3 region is CASSPDPTNTGELFF. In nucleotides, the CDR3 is TGTGCCAGCAGCCCTGACCCGACGAACACCGGGGAGCTGTTTTTT.

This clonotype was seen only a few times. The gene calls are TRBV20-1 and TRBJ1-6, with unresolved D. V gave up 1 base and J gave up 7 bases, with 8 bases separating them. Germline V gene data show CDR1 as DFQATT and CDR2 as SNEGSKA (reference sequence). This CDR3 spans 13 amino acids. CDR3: CSARVTTNSPLHF. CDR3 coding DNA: TGCAGTGCTAGAGTCACCACCAATTCACCCCTCCACTTT.

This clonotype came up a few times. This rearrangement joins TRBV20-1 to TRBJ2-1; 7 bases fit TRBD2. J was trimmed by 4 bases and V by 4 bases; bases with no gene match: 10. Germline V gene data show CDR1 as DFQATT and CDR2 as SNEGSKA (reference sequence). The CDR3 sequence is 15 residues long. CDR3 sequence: CSATLGGGMYNEQFF. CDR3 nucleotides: TGCAGTGCTACCTTGGGGGGAGGGATGTACAATGAGCAGTTCTTC.

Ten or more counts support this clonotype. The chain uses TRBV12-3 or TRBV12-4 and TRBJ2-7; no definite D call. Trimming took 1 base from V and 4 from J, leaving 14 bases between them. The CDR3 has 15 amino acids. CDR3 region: CASSLEGYLTYEQYF. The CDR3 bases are TGTGCCAGCAGTTTAGAGGGATACCTGACGTACGAGCAGTACTTC.

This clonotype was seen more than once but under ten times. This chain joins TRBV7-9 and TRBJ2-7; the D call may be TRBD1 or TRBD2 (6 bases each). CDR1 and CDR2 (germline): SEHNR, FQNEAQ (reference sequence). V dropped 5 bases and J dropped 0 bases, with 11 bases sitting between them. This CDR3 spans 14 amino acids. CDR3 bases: TGTGCCAGCAGCCCCGGGGGCAGCTCCTACGAGCAGTACTTC. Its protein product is CASSPGGSSYEQYF.

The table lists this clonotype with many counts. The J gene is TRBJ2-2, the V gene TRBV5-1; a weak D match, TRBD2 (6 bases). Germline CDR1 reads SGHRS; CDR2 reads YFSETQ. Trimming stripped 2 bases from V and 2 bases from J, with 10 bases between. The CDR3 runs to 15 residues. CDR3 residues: CASSFGGTNTGELFF. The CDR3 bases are TGCGCCAGCAGCTTCGGCGGGACTAACACCGGGGAGCTGTTTTTT.